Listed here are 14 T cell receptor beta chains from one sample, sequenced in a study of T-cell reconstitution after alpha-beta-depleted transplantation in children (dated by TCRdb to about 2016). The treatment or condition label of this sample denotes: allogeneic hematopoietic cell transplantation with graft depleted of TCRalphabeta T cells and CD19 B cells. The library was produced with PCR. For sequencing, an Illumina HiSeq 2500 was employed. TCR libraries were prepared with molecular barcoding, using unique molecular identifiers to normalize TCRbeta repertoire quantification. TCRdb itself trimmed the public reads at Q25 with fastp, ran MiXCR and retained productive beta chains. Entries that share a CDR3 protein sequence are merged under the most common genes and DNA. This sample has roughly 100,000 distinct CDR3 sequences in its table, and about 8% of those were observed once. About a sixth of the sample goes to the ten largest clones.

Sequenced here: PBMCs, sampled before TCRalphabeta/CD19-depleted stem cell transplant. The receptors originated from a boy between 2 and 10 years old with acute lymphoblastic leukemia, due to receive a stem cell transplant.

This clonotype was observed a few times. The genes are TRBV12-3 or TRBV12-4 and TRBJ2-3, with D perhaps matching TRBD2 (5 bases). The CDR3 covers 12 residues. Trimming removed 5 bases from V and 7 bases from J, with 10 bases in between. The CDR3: CASSGRGYTQYF. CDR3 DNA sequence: TGTGCCAGCAGTGGCCGAGGGTATACGCAGTATTTT.

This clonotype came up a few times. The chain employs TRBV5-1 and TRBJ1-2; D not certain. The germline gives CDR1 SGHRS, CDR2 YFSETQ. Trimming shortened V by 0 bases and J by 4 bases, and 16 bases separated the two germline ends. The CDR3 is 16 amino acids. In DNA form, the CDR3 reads TGCGCCAGCAGCTTGGGAGCGCCCATCAGAACCTATGGCTACACCTTC. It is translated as CASSLGAPIRTYGYTF.

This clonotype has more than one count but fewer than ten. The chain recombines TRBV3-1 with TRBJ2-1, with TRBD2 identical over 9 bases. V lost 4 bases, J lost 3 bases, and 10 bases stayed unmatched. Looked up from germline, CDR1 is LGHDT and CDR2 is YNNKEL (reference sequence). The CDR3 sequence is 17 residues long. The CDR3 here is CASSPSRAGGNYNEQFF. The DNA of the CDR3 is TGTGCCAGCAGCCCCAGCCGGGCGGGGGGGAACTACAATGAGCAGTTCTTC.

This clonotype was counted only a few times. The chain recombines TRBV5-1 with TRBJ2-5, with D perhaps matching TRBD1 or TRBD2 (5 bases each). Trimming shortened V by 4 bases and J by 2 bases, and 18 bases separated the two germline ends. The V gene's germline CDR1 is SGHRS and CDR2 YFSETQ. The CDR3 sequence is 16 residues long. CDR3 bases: TGCGCCAGCAGCCAGGGTGCCGGACTCCAACAAGAGACCCAGTACTTC. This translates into CASSQGAGLQQETQYF.

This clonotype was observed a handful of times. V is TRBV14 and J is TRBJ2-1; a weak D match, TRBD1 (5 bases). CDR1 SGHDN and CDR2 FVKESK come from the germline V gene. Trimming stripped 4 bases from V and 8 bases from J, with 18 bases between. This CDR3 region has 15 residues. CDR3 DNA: TGTGCCAGCAGCCCCCGACAGCCACCGCGCGATGAGCAGTTCTTC. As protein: CASSPRQPPRDEQFF.

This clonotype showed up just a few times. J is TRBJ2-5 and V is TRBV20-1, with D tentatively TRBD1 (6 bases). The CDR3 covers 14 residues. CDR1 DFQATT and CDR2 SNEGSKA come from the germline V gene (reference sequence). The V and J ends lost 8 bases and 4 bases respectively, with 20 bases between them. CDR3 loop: CSTTPQGWGETQYF. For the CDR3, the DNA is TGCAGTACCACCCCTCAGGGGTGGGGAGAGACCCAGTACTTC.

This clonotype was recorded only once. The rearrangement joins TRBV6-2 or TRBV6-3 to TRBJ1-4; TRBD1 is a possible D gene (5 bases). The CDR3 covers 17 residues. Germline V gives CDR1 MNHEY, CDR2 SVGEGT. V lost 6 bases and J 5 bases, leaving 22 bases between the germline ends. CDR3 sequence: CASSPLGGSRENEKLFF. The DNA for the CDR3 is TGTGCCAGCAGCCCCCTCGGGGGTAGCCGCGAAAATGAAAAACTGTTTTTT.

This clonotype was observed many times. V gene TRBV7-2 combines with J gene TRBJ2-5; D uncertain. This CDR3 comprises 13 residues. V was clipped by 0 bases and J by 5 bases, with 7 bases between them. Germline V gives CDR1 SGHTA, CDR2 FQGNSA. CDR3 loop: CASSLASFETQYF. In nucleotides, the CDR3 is TGTGCCAGCAGCTTAGCTTCATTCGAGACCCAGTACTTC.

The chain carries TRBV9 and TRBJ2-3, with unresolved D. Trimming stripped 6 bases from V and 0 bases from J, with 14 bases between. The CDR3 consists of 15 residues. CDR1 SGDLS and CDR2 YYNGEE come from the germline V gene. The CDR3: CASTLVGLSTDTQYF. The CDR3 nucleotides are TGTGCCAGCACCCTAGTCGGCTTGAGCACAGATACGCAGTATTTT.

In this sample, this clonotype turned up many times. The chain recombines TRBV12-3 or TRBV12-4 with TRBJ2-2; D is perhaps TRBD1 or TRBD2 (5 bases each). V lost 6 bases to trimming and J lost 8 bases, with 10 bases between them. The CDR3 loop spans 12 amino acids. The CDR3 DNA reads TGTGCCAGCAGCCAAGAGGGGGGGGAGCTGTTTTTT. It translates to CASSQEGGELFF.

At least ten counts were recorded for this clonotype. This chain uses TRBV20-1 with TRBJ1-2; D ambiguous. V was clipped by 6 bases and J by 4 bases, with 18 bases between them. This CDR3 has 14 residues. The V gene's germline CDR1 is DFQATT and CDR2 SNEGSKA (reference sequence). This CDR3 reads CSANLGRVSYGYTF. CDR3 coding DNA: TGCAGTGCGAACCTGGGAAGGGTGAGCTATGGCTACACCTTC.

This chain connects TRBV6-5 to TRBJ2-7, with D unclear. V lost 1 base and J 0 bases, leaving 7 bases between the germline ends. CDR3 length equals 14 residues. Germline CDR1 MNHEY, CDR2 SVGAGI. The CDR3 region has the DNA TGTGCCAGCAGTTACTACCAGGACTCCTACGAGCAGTACTTC. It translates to CASSYYQDSYEQYF.

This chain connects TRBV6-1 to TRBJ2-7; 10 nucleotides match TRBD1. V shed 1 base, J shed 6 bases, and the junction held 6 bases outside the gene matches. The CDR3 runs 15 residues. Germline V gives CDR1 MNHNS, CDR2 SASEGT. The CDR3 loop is CASSEEGTGAVEQYF. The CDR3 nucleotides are TGTGCCAGCAGTGAAGAGGGGACAGGGGCCGTCGAGCAGTACTTC.

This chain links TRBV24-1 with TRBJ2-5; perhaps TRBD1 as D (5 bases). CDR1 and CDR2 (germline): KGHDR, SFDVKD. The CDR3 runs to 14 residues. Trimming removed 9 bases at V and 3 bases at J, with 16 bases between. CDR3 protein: CATPVEQGEETQYF. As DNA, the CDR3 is TGTGCCACCCCTGTCGAGCAAGGGGAAGAGACCCAGTACTTC.